These T cell receptor beta chains were read from a single sample in a study of T cell repertoires in cytomegalovirus infection. These receptors' antigens are unknown. Via MiXCR, TCRdb re-called the reads, giving one row per CDR3 protein. The table lists about 63,000 distinct CDR3 sequences, 20% to 25% of them singletons. The specimen was CD8+ T cells from cultured PBMCs, collected from culture after CMV antigen stimulation. These receptors came from a human donor in good health (CMV status not recorded). Some clones in this sample may be carry-over from other donors' samples. The CDR3 runs from the conserved cysteine through the conserved F or W. The D gene is left open where the match is weak. Clone size is given for some rows only: seen once, a few or many times, or a class if the clone is expanded.

>TRBV4-1|-|TRBJ2-3|few
TGCGCCAGCAGCCAGGGTCCAGGGGTCACAGATACGCAGTATTTT
CASSQGPGVTDTQYF
>TRBV7-8|TRBD2|TRBJ2-1|many
TGTGCCAGCAGCGGACTAGTGGTACACAATGAGCAGTTCTTC
CASSGLVVHNEQFF
>TRBV6-2/TRBV6-3|-|TRBJ1-5|few
TGTGCCAGCAGTTACGAGACAGACAGCCGCGAGCCCCAGCATTTT
CASSYETDSREPQHF
>TRBV20-1|-|TRBJ1-1|-
TGCAGTGCTAGCCATCCACAAGCTTTCTTT
CSASHPQAFF
>TRBV12-3/TRBV12-4|TRBD1|TRBJ1-4|few
TGTGCCAGCAGTGGGACAGGGGACCGCCCTAATGAAAAACTGTTTTTT
CASSGTGDRPNEKLFF
>TRBV7-9|-|TRBJ2-7|few
TGTGCCAGCAGCTCCAGCCTGGACGGCTCCTACGAGCAGTACTTC
CASSSSLDGSYEQYF
>TRBV4-3|-|TRBJ1-1|-
TGCGCCAGCAGCCAAGAACAGACTCAAACGGGGACTGAAGCTTTCTTT
CASSQEQTQTGTEAFF
>TRBV6-5|-|TRBJ2-5|few
TGTGCCAGCAGTTACTTGATGACAGGGACTGGGGAGACCCAGTACTTC
CASSYLMTGTGETQYF
>TRBV9|-|TRBJ2-3|few
TGTGCCAGCAGCTCCCCTTCCGGGTTTTACACAGATACGCAGTATTTT
CASSSPSGFYTDTQYF
>TRBV11-2|-|TRBJ1-5|few
TGTGCCAGCAGCAAGGGCCGGGCAGGGATTGATAGCAATCAGCCCCAGCATTTT
CASSKGRAGIDSNQPQHF
>TRBV4-1|-|TRBJ1-2|-
TGCGCCAGCAGCCAAGAAAATCTCGGCACTTCTAACTATGGCTACACCTTC
CASSQENLGTSNYGYTF
>TRBV6-5|-|TRBJ1-5|few
TGTGCCAGCAGTTACTCTCAGGGTGCGGGGCCCCAGCATTTT
CASSYSQGAGPQHF
>TRBV27|TRBD1|TRBJ1-5|-
TGTGCCAGCAGTCCCGTAGCAGAGGTCTGGGACAGTGTTCAGCCCCAGCATTTT
CASSPVAEVWDSVQPQHF
>TRBV12-3/TRBV12-4|-|TRBJ2-5|-
TGTGCCAGCAGTTTACCGGCGGGGCAAGAGACCCAGTACTTC
CASSLPAGQETQYF
>TRBV7-6|-|TRBJ2-5|few
TGTGCCAGCAGCCTCACTCCAGGGTGGCAAGAGACCCAGTACTTC
CASSLTPGWQETQYF
>TRBV7-6|-|TRBJ1-2|-
TGTGCCAGCAGCCCCGGGACGGAGATTTATGGCTACACCTTC
CASSPGTEIYGYTF